This TCR beta chain came from a study of cytomegalovirus exposure and HLA in healthy donors (dated by TCRdb to about 2017). Looking at the study overall: In an earlier analysis of approximately 500 of the donors, 276 Gb of sequence data and 90 million to 120 million unique TCR beta sequences from approximately 180 million T cells were reported. An early release that covered about 640 HLA-typed donors contained approximately 290 gigabases of sequencing data and 75 million to 100 million unique TCR sequences. Of the 350 to 400 genotyped donors, approximately 82% fell in the genetic ancestry cluster associated with self-reported Caucasian donors. The study was designed to test whether signatures of past pathogen exposure could be identified by cataloging public T cell receptors. The T cell repertoires of 666 subjects were profiled by immunosequencing and related to cytomegalovirus serostatus. In addition to the first cohort of roughly 700 subjects, a separate validation cohort of over 90 different subjects was used. The study combined high-throughput TCR immunosequencing, statistical association of individual TCRs with disease status, and machine learning to predict cytomegalovirus infection status. A later analysis re-analyzed previously published TCR beta repertoires from 550 to 700 donors and added high-resolution HLA genotyping to study TCR occurrence patterns. In the later analysis, no new phenotypic data were used to find candidate immune exposures; instead, reliance was placed on TCR beta sequences and their occurrence across donors. An earlier analysis of about 620 of the donors applied high-throughput TCR beta sequencing to assess whether each TCR beta V gene segment acted as functional or pseudogenic. Donor age, sex, ethnicity and CMV serostatus were compiled alongside the repertoire data. Genome-wide SNP genotypes for about 55% of the 666 donors were used in a later genetic analysis, which treated that subset as a discovery cohort. Every discovery cohort repertoire had been produced on one sequencing platform. HLA typing covered class I and class II loci at four-digit resolution. Typing coverage differed by locus: A, B, C, DRB1 and DQB1 were typed in roughly 620-630 donors, DQA1 in 522, DPA1 in 600 to 610, and DPB1 in 450 to 490. A handful of DR-DQ haplotypes were handled as single units for association and clustering because linkage in the cohort was strong. On average, around 240,000 unique TCR beta nucleotide sequences were sequenced per donor among some 430 genotyped donors of the cohort, with about 19% of those sequences being non-productive.

CDR1 SGHRS and CDR2 YFSETQ are derived from the germline V gene. The junction carries 12 bases between V and J, which are trimmed by 5 bases and 2 bases respectively. From the cysteine through the phenylalanine, the CDR3 covers 14 amino acids. Only the CDR3 part of the read is kept: 42 bases, read in frame from the first base. The research as a whole found: An association between a missense DCLRE1C variant and V-gene and J-gene trimming of TCR beta chains was found in a later genetic analysis and replicated in an independent cohort. Because counts were too low, roughly 18 rarely observed V segments, including chromosome 9 orphons, were left out of the earlier analysis of over 550 of the donors. The presence/absence analyses assumed that sequencing depth was roughly uniform across donors, and that assumption may not be true. Strong co-occurrence of HLA alleles, especially DR and DQ, made assigning TCR associations to individual alleles difficult. A later analysis found that TCR association rates varied across HLA loci, with DRB1 alleles showing the most associated TCRs and HLA-C alleles the fewest. The sequencing pipeline was judged likely to have produced a cluster of highly shared sequence variants as a technical artifact. It was suggested by the authors that the approach could potentially be generalized to other disease states and immunological phenotypes. Because HLA typing was missing for some donors at each locus, association tests included only the typed subset. Cytomegalovirus status was reported to be diagnosed by the classifier with high specificity and sensitivity in both the original and validation cohorts. At a false discovery rate of 0.05, a later analysis linked about 17,000 TCR beta sequences to specific HLA alleles. Only TCR beta chains were sequenced in this cohort, and the absence of alpha or paired-chain data limited detectable features. Some IMGT-functional V segments, including TRBV6-2 and TRBV6-3, could not be told apart with the 87-base-pair reads, so those segments were excluded. A later analysis found that most CMV-associated TCR beta chains appeared HLA-restricted, with HLA associations seemingly driven largely by CMV exposure. The study listed 164 TCR beta chains as associated with cytomegalovirus. According to a later genetic analysis, donors in an Asian-associated ancestry cluster had fewer N-insertions in productive TCRs than the approximately 700-donor mean. In an earlier analysis of about 600 of the donors, most TCR beta V segments appeared in productive rearrangements about 90% or about 30% of the time, broadly matching IMGT annotations. Linkage disequilibrium might explain the correlated functional status among segregating V segments, but an unknown experimental factor could not be ruled out. Most TCR sequences were observed very rarely across donors, whereas some public TCRs were present in many individuals. In a later analysis, several top co-occurrence clusters were reported to appear linked to parvovirus B19, influenza, CMV and Epstein-Barr virus. In vitro tests confirmed that three of the cytomegalovirus-associated TCR beta chains recognize cytomegalovirus antigens. A further reported finding was that TCR beta sequences accurately predicted the HLA-A and HLA-B alleles for most subjects in the first cohort. In a later analysis, HLA-associated TCR beta chains showed more clonal expansion and lower generation probabilities than non-associated chains that were equally common. For the cohort, immune exposure information was limited to CMV serostatus.

With respect to this clone: Which antigen it targets is not known.

The cohort was made up of hundreds of healthy bone marrow donors. At the time of sampling, every cohort member was nominally healthy, though immune exposures that went unrecorded were likely present. The donor was CMV seronegative and was included in the group of around 320 seronegative cohort members. Each donor provided a peripheral blood sample, and peripheral blood mononuclear cells were used for TCR beta sequencing. The Qiagen DNeasy Blood Extraction Kit was used to extract genomic DNA from the blood cell samples. Libraries were constructed by the immunoSEQ multiplex PCR assay. A mixture of 60 forward primers for TCR Vbeta segments and 13 reverse primers for TCR Jbeta segments was used in the multiplex PCR. A multiplex PCR assay on genomic DNA amplified the CDR3 region of rearranged TCR beta genes. Amplified TCR beta libraries were sequenced as 87-base-pair reads on the Illumina HiSeq System. Processing in the source paper ran as follows. In a later analysis, roughly 80 million unique TCR beta chains were counted across the approximately 640 repertoires, and some 10 million of these chains were shared by at least two donors. To remove PCR and sequencing errors, raw reads were error-corrected and collapsed into unique sequences using a nearest-neighbor algorithm that merged closely related sequences. CDR3 sequences were aligned to IMGT reference sequences to assign V, D and J gene segments. For a sequence to be retained, a match of at least six nucleotides to both a V gene segment and a J gene segment was required. A rearrangement was called productive if the CDR3 had no stop codons and remained in frame with V and J, and every other rearrangement was called non-productive. CDR3 was defined by IMGT convention, running from the second conserved V-encoded cysteine to the conserved J-encoded phenylalanine. The earlier analysis of about 610 of the donors excluded sequences that lacked an unambiguous match to a single V gene segment. In an earlier analysis of 450 to 700 of the donors, V segments were called functional above 56.7% productive rearrangements and were called segregating when the between-donor standard deviation exceeded 5%. To diagnose cytomegalovirus status from the catalog of TCR beta chain sequences, a statistical classification framework was built. In a later analysis, V and J genes were assigned by comparing TCR nucleotide sequences against IMGT/GENE-DB human TR gene sequences. The TCRdist pipeline was used in a later analysis to assign CDR3 sequences and most-parsimonious VDJ recombination scenarios. In a later analysis, every TCR beta chain was defined by the combination of its CDR3 amino acid sequence and its V-gene family, and reads without a unique V-gene family were dropped. In a later analysis, 500 to 700 highly shared, low-generation-probability nucleotide sequences were removed to address suspected cross-contamination and a sequencing artifact. For each public chain, a later analysis derived a clonal expansion index from normalized ranks of inferred template counts within each repertoire. In a later analysis, generation probabilities were computed with a VDJ recombination model fitted to out-of-frame rearrangements, and the resulting probabilities were checked against IGoR. A later analysis scored TCR-TCR, TCR-HLA and TCR-CMV co-occurrence with hypergeometric tests, applying a repertoire-size bias correction to TCR pairs. False discovery rates were estimated in a later analysis by permuting HLA or CMV assignments 20 times. A later analysis grouped co-occurring TCRs with DBSCAN, adding TCRdist sequence similarity when clustering within HLA-allele-positive subsets. Co-occurrence clustering excluded repertoires with fewer than 30,000 or more than 120,000 public chains, plus five with anomalous nucleotide sharing. The clones in this table, taken by TCRdb from immuneACCESS, are in-frame only. Not every clone is retained; where verified, under half of the shortfall comes from an unresolved V gene, and the cause of the rest is unknown. The V and J calls and clone size were taken over from that table, and D and trimming were inferred from the DNA. The table for this sample lists under 100,000 clones. The leading ten clones occupy roughly 3% of the sample.

The source of this sequence is a woman younger than 45 in good health and CMV-seronegative. Sequencing was done on a sample of PBMCs. The chain employs TRBV5-1 and TRBJ2-3; 5 matching bases give a weak D call of TRBD2. CDR3 reads: CASRQAENTDTQYF. The DNA reads as follows: TGCGCCAGCAGACAAGCGGAGAACACAGATACGCAGTATTTT.